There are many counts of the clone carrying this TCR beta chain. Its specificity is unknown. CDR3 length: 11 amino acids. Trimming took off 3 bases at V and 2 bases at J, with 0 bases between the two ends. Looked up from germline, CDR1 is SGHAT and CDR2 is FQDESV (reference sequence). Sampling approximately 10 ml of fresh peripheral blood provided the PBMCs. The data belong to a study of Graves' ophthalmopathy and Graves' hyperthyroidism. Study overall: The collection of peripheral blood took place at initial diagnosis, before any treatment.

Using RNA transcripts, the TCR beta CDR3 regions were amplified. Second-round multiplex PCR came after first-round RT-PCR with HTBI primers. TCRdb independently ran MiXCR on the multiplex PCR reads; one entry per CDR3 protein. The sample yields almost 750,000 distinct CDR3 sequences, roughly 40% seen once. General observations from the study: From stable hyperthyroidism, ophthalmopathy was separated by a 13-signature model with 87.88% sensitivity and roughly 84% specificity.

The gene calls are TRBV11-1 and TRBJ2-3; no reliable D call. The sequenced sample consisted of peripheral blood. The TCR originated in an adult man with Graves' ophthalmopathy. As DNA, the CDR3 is TGTGCCAGCAGCTTCACAGATACGCAGTATTTT. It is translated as CASSFTDTQYF.